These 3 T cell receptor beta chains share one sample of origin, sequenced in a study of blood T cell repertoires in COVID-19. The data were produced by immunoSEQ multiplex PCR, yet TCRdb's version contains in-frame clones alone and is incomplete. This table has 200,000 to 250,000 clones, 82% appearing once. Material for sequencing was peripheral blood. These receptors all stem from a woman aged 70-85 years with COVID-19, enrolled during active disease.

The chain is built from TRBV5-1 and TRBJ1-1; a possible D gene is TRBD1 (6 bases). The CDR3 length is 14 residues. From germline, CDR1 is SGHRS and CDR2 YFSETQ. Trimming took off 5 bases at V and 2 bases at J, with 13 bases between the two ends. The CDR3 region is CASRYDRPNTEAFF. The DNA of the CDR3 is TGCGCCAGCAGATACGACAGGCCCAACACTGAAGCTTTCTTT.

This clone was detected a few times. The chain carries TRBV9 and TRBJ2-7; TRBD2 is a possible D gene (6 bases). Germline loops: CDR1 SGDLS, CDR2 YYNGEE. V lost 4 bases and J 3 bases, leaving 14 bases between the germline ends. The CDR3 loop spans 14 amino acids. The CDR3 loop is CASSSGGSGYEQYF. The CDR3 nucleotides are TGTGCCAGCAGCTCAGGTGGTAGCGGCTACGAGCAGTACTTC.

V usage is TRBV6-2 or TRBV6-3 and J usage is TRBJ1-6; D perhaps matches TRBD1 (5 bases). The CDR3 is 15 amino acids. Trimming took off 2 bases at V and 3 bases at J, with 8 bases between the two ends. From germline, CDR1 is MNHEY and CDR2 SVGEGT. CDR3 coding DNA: TGTGCCAGCAGTTACGGAAGGGGCTATAATTCACCCCTCCACTTT. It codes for CASSYGRGYNSPLHF.